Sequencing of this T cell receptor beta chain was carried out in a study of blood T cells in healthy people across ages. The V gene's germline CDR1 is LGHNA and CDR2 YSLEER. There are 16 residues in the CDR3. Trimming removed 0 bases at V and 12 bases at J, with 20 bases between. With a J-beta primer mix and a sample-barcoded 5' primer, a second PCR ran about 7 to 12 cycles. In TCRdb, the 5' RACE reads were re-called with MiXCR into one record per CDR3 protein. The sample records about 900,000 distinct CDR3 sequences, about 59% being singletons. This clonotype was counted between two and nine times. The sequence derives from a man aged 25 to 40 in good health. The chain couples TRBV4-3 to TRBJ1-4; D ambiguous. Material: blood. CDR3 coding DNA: TGCGCCAGCAGCCAAGACCCCCGACACAACAACGGAGAACTGTTTTTT. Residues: CASSQDPRHNNGELFF.